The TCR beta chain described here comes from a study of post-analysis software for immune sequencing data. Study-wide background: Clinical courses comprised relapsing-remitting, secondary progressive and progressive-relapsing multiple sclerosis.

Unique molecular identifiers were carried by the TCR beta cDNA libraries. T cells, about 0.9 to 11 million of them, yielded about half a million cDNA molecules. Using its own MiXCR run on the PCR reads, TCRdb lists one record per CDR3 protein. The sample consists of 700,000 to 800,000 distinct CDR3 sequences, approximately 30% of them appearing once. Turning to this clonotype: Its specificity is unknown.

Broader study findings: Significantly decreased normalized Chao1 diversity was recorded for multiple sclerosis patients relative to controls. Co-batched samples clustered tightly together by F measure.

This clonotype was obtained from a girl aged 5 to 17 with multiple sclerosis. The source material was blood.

The CDR3 bases are TGTGCCAGCAGTTACCAACTCGGCCGACTAGCGGGGGATGTGGATGAGCAGTTCTTC. It encodes CASSYQLGRLAGDVDEQFF. The chain recombines TRBV6-2 or TRBV6-3 with TRBJ2-1; 12 nucleotides line up with TRBD2. Germline V lookup: CDR1 MNHEY, CDR2 SVGEGT. V shed 2 bases and J 8 bases; nucleotides not matched to a gene: 16. There are 19 residues in the CDR3.